This T cell receptor beta chain is from a study of memory CD8 T cells in hepatitis C reinfection. Study summary: Samples before reinfection came 55 to 20 weeks prior to detection.

Regarding time point: pre-reinfection, 55 to 20 weeks before reinfection detection. The sorted cells went straight to TCR sequencing with no prior in vitro expansion. Control naive CD8 T cells came from a couple of donors at all three reinfection time points. Trimming pared 4 bases from V and 2 bases from J, leaving 9 bases between. This CDR3 region has 14 residues. Germline loops: CDR1 SEHNR, CDR2 FQNEAQ (reference sequence). Data came from immunoSEQ multiplex PCR; TCRdb stores just in-frame clones and leaves some out. In the table there are approximately 51,000 clones, 89% of which are singletons. Specimen: naive CD8+ T cells sorted from blood. V usage is TRBV7-9 and J usage is TRBJ1-5, with D unresolved. The sequence was collected from a man between 18 and 29 years old with hepatitis C virus infection. The CDR3 bases are TGTGCCAGCAGCTCCACTAAAGGCAATCAGCCCCAGCATTTT. Amino acids: CASSSTKGNQPQHF.